This record looks at one T cell receptor beta chain sequence and its context. Antigen: not known. Germline assignment: CDR1 SNHLY and CDR2 FYNNEI. V lost 4 bases, J lost 4 bases, and 4 bases stayed unmatched. The CDR3 extends over 14 amino acids. This sample is part of a study of cytomegalovirus exposure and HLA in healthy donors. Looking at the study overall: In terms of ancestry, the Caucasian-associated cluster contained roughly 81% of the approximately 380 genotyped donors.

PCR primers comprised 60 Vbeta and 13 Jbeta primers. Sequencing used immunoSEQ multiplex PCR; TCRdb keeps in-frame clones, though not all of them. The sample records around 150,000 clones, about four fifths being singletons. Findings and caveats of the study: Later analysis suggested links between common viral pathogens and several top significant clusters.

This receptor was identified in a man in his forties in good health and CMV-seropositive. The chain joins TRBV2 to TRBJ1-1; the match to TRBD1 covers 9 bases. Source material: PBMCs. CDR3 in DNA: TGTGCCAGCAGTGTTATGGACAGGGGCACTGAAGCTTTCTTT. Translating gives CASSVMDRGTEAFF. Filled out from reference TRBV2 and TRBJ1-1, the complete variable domain reads EPEVTQTPSHQVTQMGQEVILRCVPISNHLYFYWYRQILGQKVEFLVSFYNNEISEKSEIFDDQFSVERPDGSNFTLKIRSTKLEDSAMYFCASSVMDRGTEAFFGQGTRLTVV.